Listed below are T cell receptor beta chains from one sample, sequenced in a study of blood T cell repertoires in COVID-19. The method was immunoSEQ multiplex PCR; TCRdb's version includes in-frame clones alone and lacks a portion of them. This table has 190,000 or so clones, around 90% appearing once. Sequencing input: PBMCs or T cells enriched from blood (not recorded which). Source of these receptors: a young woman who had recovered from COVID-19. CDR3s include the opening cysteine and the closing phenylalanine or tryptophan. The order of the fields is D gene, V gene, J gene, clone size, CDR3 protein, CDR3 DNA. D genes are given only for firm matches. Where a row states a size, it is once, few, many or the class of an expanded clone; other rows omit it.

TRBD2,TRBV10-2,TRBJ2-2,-,CASSERFLSGGPPNTGELFF,TGCGCCAGCAGTGAACGGTTTTTGAGCGGGGGGCCCCCCAACACCGGGGAGCTGTTTTTT
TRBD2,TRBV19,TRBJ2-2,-,CASSMERGRTGELFF,TGTGCCAGTAGTATGGAGCGGGGGCGTACCGGGGAGCTGTTTTTT
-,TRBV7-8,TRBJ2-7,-,CASSQGGSWYEQYF,TGTGCCAGCAGCCAGGGAGGTAGTTGGTACGAGCAGTACTTC
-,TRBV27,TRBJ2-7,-,CASSFLGSYEQYF,TGTGCCAGCAGTTTTTTGGGGAGCTACGAGCAGTACTTC
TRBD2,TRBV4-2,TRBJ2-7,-,CASSQDLSGGYEQYF,TGTGCCAGCAGCCAAGACCTTAGCGGGGGATACGAGCAGTACTTC
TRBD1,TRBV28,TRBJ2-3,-,CASSLRVWDRRLTDTQYF,TGTGCCAGCAGTTTACGTGTATGGGACAGACGACTCACAGATACGCAGTATTTT
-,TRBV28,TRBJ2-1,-,CASSDGRELTYNEQFF,TGTGCCAGCAGTGATGGGAGAGAGCTGACCTACAATGAGCAGTTCTTC
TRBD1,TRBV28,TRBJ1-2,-,CASRTGGIGYTF,TGTGCCAGCAGGACAGGGGGTATCGGCTACACCTTC
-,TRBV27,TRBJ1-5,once,CASSLNRFGQPQHF,TGTGCCAGCAGTTTAAACAGGTTTGGTCAGCCCCAGCATTTT
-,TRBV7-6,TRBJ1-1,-,CASSLSAAGGTEAFF,TGTGCCAGCAGCTTATCAGCTGCCGGGGGCACTGAAGCTTTCTTT
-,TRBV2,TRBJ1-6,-,CASTGEYNSPLHF,TGTGCCAGCACCGGGGAATATAATTCACCCCTCCACTTT
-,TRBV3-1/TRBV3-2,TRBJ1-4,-,CASSQDSYGVSATNEKLFF,TGTGCCAGCAGCCAAGACAGTTACGGGGTAAGCGCAACTAATGAAAAACTGTTTTTT
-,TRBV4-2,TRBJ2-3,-,CASSPRDSDTQYF,TGTGCCAGCAGCCCTCGGGACTCAGATACGCAGTATTTT
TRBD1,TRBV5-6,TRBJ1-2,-,CASSWSQGAGYTF,TGTGCCAGCAGCTGGTCCCAGGGGGCAGGCTACACCTTC
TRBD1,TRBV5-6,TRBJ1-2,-,CASIERGRGYGYTF,TGTGCCAGCATCGAGAGGGGGCGCGGCTATGGCTACACCTTC
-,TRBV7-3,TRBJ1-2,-,CASSPEQGYGYTF,TGTGCCAGCAGTCCTGAGCAGGGGTATGGCTACACCTTC
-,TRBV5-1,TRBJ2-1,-,CASSLSGVPFNEQFF,TGCGCCAGCAGCTTGTCGGGGGTGCCATTCAATGAGCAGTTCTTC